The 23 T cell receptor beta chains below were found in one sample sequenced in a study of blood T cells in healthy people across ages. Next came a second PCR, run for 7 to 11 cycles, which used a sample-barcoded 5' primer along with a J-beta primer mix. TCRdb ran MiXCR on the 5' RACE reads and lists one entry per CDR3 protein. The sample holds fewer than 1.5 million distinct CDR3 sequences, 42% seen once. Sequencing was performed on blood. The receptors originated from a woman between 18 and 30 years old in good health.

Written as DNA, the CDR3 is TGTGCCAGCAGCTTAGACCCCGGACTAGCGGTTCTGGGTACGCAGTATTTT. It specifies CASSLDPGLAVLGTQYF. J is TRBJ2-3 and V is TRBV7-2; 10 bases match TRBD2. V shed 1 base and J 8 bases; nucleotides not matched to a gene: 12. The CDR3 is 17 amino acids. Per the germline V gene, CDR1 is SGHTA and CDR2 is FQGNSA.

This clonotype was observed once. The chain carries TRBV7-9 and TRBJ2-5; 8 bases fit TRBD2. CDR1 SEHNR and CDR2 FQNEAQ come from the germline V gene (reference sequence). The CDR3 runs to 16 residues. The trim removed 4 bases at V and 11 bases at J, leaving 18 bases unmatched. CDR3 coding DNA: TGTGCCAGCAGCTCCCCCCCTCGGGAGGGCCGTCATGAGCAGTACTTC. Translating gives CASSSPPREGRHEQYF.

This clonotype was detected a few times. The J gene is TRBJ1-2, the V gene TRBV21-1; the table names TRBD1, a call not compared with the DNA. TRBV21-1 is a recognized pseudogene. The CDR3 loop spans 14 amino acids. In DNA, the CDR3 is TGTGCCATCCCGATGAAGGGAACGAAGGTGGGCTACACCTTC. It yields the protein CAIPMKGTKVGYTF.

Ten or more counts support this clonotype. CDR3 amino acids: CASSYLAGGYGYTF. The CDR3, as DNA: TGTGCCAGCAGTTACTTGGCAGGGGGCTATGGCTACACCTTC. The chain recombines TRBV6-6 with TRBJ1-2; 7 bases agree with TRBD1. Germline V gene data show CDR1 as MNHNY and CDR2 as SVGAGI (reference sequence). The CDR3 covers 14 residues. Trimming cost V 1 base and J 4 bases; bases outside gene matches: 3.

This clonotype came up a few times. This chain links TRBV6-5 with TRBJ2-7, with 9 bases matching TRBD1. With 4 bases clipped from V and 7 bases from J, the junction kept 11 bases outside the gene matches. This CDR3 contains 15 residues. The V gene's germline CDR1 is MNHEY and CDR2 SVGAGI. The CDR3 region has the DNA TGTGCCAGCAGTTCCGGCACAGGGGGCAAGGGTGAGCAGTACTTC. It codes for CASSSGTGGKGEQYF.

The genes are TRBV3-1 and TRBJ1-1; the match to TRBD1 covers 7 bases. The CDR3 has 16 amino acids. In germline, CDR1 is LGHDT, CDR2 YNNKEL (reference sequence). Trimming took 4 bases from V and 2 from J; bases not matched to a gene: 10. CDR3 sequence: CASSPRQGGANTEAFF. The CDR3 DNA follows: TGTGCCAGCAGCCCTCGACAGGGAGGGGCTAACACTGAAGCTTTCTTT.

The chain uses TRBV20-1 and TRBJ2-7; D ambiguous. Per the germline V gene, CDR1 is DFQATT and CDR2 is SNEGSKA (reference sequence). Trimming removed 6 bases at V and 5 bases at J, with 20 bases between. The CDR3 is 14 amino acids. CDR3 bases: TGCAGTGCGCGGAGCCCCGAGAAGTCCCACGAGCAGTACTTC. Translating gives CSARSPEKSHEQYF.

The DNA for the CDR3 is TGTGCCAGCAAGGTGATTGGCACAGATACGCAGTATTTT. The encoded protein is CASKVIGTDTQYF. V gene TRBV2 combines with J gene TRBJ2-3; D unclear. CDR3 length: 13 amino acids. V was cut by 7 bases and J by 1 base, with 9 bases left in between. Germline loops: CDR1 SNHLY, CDR2 FYNNEI.

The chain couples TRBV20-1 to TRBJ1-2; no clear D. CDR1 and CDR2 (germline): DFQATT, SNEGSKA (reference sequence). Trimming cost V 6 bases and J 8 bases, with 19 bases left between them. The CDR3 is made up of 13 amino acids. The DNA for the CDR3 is TGCAGTGCCGCCTTAGGCGGAAGTGGGGGCTACACCTTC. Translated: CSAALGGSGGYTF.

The CDR3 protein is CASGERQTSSYNEQYF. The CDR3 region has the DNA TGTGCCAGCGGGGAACGACAGACCAGCTCCTACAATGAGCAGTACTTC. V gene TRBV7-2 combines with J gene TRBJ2-1; perhaps TRBD1 as D (5 bases). The end of the DNA is better explained by TRBJ2-7, so the J call may be wrong. The germline V gene encodes CDR1 SGHTA and CDR2 FQGNSA. The CDR3 spans 16 residues.

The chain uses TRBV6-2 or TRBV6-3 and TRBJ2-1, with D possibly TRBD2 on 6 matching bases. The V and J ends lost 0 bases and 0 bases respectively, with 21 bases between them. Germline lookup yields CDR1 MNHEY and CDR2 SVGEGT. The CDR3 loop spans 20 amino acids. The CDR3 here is CASSYSSHAGSVSSYNEQFF. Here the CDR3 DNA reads TGTGCCAGCAGTTACTCGTCCCACGCGGGGTCGGTCAGCTCCTACAATGAGCAGTTCTTC.

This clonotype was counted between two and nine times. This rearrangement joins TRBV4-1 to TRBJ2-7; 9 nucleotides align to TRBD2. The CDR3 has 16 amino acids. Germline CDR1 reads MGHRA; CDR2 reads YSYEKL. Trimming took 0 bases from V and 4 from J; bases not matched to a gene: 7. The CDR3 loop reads CASSQDLGGGVYEQYF. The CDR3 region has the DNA TGCGCCAGCAGCCAAGATCTAGGCGGGGGGGTTTACGAGCAGTACTTC.

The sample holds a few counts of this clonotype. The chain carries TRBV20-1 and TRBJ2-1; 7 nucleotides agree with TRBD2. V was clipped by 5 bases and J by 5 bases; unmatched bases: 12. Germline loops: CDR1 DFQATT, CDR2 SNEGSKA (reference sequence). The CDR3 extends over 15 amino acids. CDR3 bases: TGCAGTGCTCCACCCGGGGCGGGGGTCAACAATGAGCAGTTCTTC. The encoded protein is CSAPPGAGVNNEQFF.

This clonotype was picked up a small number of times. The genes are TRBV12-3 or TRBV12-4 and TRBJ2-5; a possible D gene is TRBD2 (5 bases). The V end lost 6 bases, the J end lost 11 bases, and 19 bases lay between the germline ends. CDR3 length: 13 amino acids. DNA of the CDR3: TGTGCCAGCAGCCTCGGGATCTCTGGGGTTCAGTACTTC. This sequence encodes CASSLGISGVQYF.

The CDR3 DNA follows: TGTGCCAGCAGTTACTCGAGGGTTAGCAATCAGCCCCAGCATTTT. Protein product: CASSYSRVSNQPQHF. The chain recombines TRBV6-6 with TRBJ1-5, with D uncertain. This CDR3 is built from 15 residues. Trimming took off 0 bases at V and 0 bases at J, with 6 bases between the two ends. Germline V CDR1 and CDR2: MNHNY, SVGAGI (reference sequence).

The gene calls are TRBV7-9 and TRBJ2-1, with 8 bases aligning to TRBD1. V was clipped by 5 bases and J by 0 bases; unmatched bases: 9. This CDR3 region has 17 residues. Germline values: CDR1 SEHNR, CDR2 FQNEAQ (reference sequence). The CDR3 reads CASSPRPTGGSYNEQFF. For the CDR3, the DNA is TGTGCCAGCAGCCCCAGACCCACAGGGGGCTCCTACAATGAGCAGTTCTTC.

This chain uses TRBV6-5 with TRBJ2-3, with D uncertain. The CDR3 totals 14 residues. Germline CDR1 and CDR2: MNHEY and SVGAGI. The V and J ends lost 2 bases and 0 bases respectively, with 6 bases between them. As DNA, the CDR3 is TGTGCCAGCAGTTACAAAGGCAGCACAGATACGCAGTATTTT. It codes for CASSYKGSTDTQYF.

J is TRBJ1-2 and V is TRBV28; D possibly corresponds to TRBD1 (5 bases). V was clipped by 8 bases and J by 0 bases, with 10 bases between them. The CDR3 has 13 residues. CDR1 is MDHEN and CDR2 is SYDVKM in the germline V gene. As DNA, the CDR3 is TGTGCCAGCGGACACAGGTCTAACTATGGCTACACCTTC. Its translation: CASGHRSNYGYTF.

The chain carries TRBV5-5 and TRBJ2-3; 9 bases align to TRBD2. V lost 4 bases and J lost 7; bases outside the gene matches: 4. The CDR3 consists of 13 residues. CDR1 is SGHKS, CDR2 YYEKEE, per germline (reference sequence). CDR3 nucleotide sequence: TGTGCCAGCAGCAGGACTAGCGACCATACGCAGTATTTT. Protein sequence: CASSRTSDHTQYF.

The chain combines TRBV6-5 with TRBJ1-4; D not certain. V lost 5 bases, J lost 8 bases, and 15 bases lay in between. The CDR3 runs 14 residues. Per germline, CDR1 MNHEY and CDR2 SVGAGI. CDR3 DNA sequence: TGTGCCAGCAGTGACACCCCCTGGGCAGAAAAACTGTTTTTT. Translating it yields CASSDTPWAEKLFF.

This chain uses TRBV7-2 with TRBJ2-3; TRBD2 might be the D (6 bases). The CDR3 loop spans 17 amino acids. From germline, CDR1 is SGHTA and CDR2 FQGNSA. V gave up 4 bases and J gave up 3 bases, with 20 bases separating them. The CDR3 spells CASSWAGRGGGTDTQYF. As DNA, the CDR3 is TGTGCCAGCAGCTGGGCTGGGAGAGGCGGAGGGACAGATACGCAGTATTTT.

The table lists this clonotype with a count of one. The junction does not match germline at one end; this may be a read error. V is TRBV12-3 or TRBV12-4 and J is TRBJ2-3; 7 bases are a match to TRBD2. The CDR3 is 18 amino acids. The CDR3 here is CASGFPLGASGPTDTQYF. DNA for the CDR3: TGTGCCAGCGGTTTTCCCCTTGGAGCTAGCGGCCCCACAGATACGCAGTATTTT.

CDR3 in DNA: TGTGCCAGCAGCGTAGGGCTAGCGGGGGGCCAAGAGACCCAGTACTTC. Translated: CASSVGLAGGQETQYF. The chain couples TRBV9 to TRBJ2-5, with TRBD2 identical over 11 bases. The germline V gene has CDR1 SGDLS and CDR2 YYNGEE. Losses at the gene ends were 0 bases for V and 1 base for J; bases not matched to a gene: 2. This CDR3 contains 16 residues.